The 22 T cell receptor beta chains given below trace back to one sample, sequenced in a study of graft-versus-host responses after intestinal transplantation. Measured with immunoSEQ multiplex PCR; TCRdb has only the in-frame clones, and not every one. The data contain approximately 28,000 clones, about 92% of them singletons. Specimen: PBMCs, collected about 65 days after intestinal transplant. The receptors derive from a human patient who received an intestinal transplant, so some T cells may come from the graft donor.

This chain joins TRBV27 and TRBJ2-7; a possible D gene is TRBD2 (6 bases). Germline CDR1 is MNHEY and CDR2 is SMNVEV (reference sequence). The CDR3 contains 15 residues. The V and J ends lost 3 bases and 5 bases respectively, with 17 bases between them. The CDR3 loop reads CASSLSRGLPNEQYF. DNA for the CDR3: TGTGCCAGCAGTTTGTCGCGGGGTTTGCCCAACGAGCAGTACTTC.

The chain joins TRBV7-3 to TRBJ2-7; D is perhaps TRBD1 or TRBD2 (6 bases each). This CDR3 comprises 12 residues. The V gene lost 11 bases and the J gene lost 3 bases, with 14 bases spanning the gap. Germline assignment: CDR1 SGHTA and CDR2 FQGTGA. CDR3 residues: CASEGGSYEQYF. Here the CDR3 DNA reads TGTGCCTCCGAGGGGGGAAGCTACGAGCAGTACTTC.

In this sample, this clone turned up once. The CDR3 reads CASTLHAGDGYGYTF. The CDR3 DNA reads TGTGCCAGCACCCTACATGCCGGGGATGGCTATGGCTACACCTTC. The chain has TRBV9 and TRBJ1-2, with D unclear. Trimming removed 6 bases from V and 4 bases from J, with 19 bases in between. This CDR3 region has 15 residues. CDR1 and CDR2 (germline): SGDLS, YYNGEE.

V and J are TRBV2 and TRBJ1-1; D call uncertain. CDR1 SNHLY and CDR2 FYNNEI come from the germline V gene. CDR3 length equals 14 residues. Trimming left V 5 bases short and J 5 bases short, with 15 bases between. The CDR3 here is CASSYRPLQTEAFF. In DNA form, the CDR3 reads TGTGCCAGCAGTTATAGGCCCCTCCAAACTGAAGCTTTCTTT.

The rearrangement uses TRBV7-8 and TRBJ2-1, with TRBD2 as a possible D gene (7 bases). The CDR3 runs to 15 residues. V was cut by 1 base and J by 5 bases, with 12 bases left in between. From germline, CDR1 is SGHVS and CDR2 FQNEAQ. CDR3 sequence reads: CASSLGGGGNNEQFF. As DNA, the CDR3 is TGTGCCAGCAGCTTAGGTGGGGGGGGCAACAATGAGCAGTTCTTC. The variable domain in full, with the rest retrieved from reference TRBV7-8 and TRBJ2-1, is GAGVSQSPRYKVAKRGQDVALRCDPISGHVSLFWYQQALGQGPEFLTYFQNEAQLDKSGLPSDRFFAERPEGSVSTLKIQRTQQEDSAVYLCASSLGGGGNNEQFFGPGTRLTVL.

The chain is built from TRBV19 and TRBJ1-6; 7 nucleotides align to TRBD1. The germline CDR1 and CDR2 sequences are LNHDA and SQIVND (reference sequence). This CDR3 is built from 13 residues. V shed 11 bases and J 7 bases; nucleotides not matched to a gene: 8. CDR3 region: CAGHAGGNSPLHF. CDR3 DNA sequence: TGTGCCGGGCATGCAGGGGGAAATTCACCCCTCCACTTT.

The rearrangement links TRBV27 to TRBJ2-7, with no clear D. Germline CDR1 MNHEY, CDR2 SMNVEV (reference sequence). The V end lost 3 bases, the J end lost 5 bases, and 14 bases lay between the germline ends. This CDR3 comprises 14 residues. The CDR3 DNA follows: TGTGCCAGCAGTTTTTCGAGGTCTGTCCACGAGCAGTACTTC. It is translated as CASSFSRSVHEQYF.

This clone was observed once. The chain employs TRBV21-1 and TRBJ2-3; the D call of TRBD2 is as the table states it, not checked on the DNA. TRBV21-1 is classified as a pseudogene. The CDR3 is 14 residues long. In DNA form, the CDR3 reads TGTGCCAGCAGCAAAGGGACTAGCACAGATACGCAGTATTTT. Residues: CASSKGTSTDTQYF.

This chain joins TRBV6-5 and TRBJ1-5, with 8 bases that match TRBD1. Per germline, CDR1 MNHEY and CDR2 SVGAGI. After removal of 2 bases from V and 4 bases from J, the junction contained 7 bases not matched to a gene. The CDR3 loop spans 16 amino acids. The CDR3 is CASSYGGTGGNQPQHF. The CDR3 bases are TGTGCCAGCAGTTACGGGGGGACAGGTGGTAATCAGCCCCAGCATTTT.

The chain has TRBV30 and TRBJ1-5; possibly TRBD1 for D (5 bases). In germline, CDR1 is GTSNPN, CDR2 SVGIG (reference sequence). Trimming pared 1 base from V and 3 bases from J, leaving 10 bases between. This CDR3 contains 14 residues. DNA of the CDR3: TGTGCCTGGAGTGGCAGGGTCTCCAATCAGCCCCAGCATTTT. This translates into CAWSGRVSNQPQHF.

The rearrangement links TRBV11-3 to TRBJ2-1; D gene unclear. Germline V gives CDR1 SGHNT, CDR2 YENEEA. The CDR3 extends over 11 amino acids. V was trimmed by 5 bases and J by 5 bases, leaving 4 bases between them. Here the CDR3 reads CASSPNNEQFF. The CDR3 nucleotides read TGTGCCAGCAGCCCCAACAATGAGCAGTTCTTC.

The sample holds a few counts of this clone. The rearrangement joins TRBV4-1 to TRBJ2-7; D perhaps matches TRBD2 (5 bases). The germline gives CDR1 MGHRA, CDR2 YSYEKL. V was trimmed by 0 bases and J by 4 bases, leaving 13 bases between them. The CDR3 loop spans 15 amino acids. In DNA, the CDR3 is TGCGCCAGCAGCCAAGATAAGGACTTGTTTTACGAGCAGTACTTC. It encodes CASSQDKDLFYEQYF.

The V gene is TRBV9, the J gene TRBJ2-3; possible D gene TRBD1, 6 bases. The CDR3 is 16 residues long. Trimming removed 4 bases from V and 2 bases from J, with 17 bases in between. Germline loops: CDR1 SGDLS, CDR2 YYNGEE. The CDR3 DNA reads as TGTGCCAGCAGCCCTCGGAGGACAGCGCTCACAGATACGCAGTATTTT. It codes for CASSPRRTALTDTQYF.

This chain uses TRBV28 with TRBJ2-4; D is ambiguous. V lost 5 bases to trimming and J lost 0 bases, with 8 bases between them. From germline, CDR1 is MDHEN and CDR2 SYDVKM. The CDR3 has 14 residues. The CDR3 sequence: CASSEDLAKNIQYF. In DNA, the CDR3 is TGTGCCAGCAGTGAGGACCTAGCCAAAAACATTCAGTACTTC.

The chain employs TRBV19 and TRBJ2-3; a weak D match, TRBD1 (5 bases). Looked up from germline, CDR1 is LNHDA and CDR2 is SQIVND (reference sequence). This CDR3 is 13 amino acids long. Trimming cost V 6 bases and J 3 bases, with 10 bases left between them. CDR3 region: CASRWGGTDTQYF. The CDR3 DNA reads TGTGCCAGTAGGTGGGGCGGAACAGATACGCAGTATTTT.

The CDR3: CASSEGGDFYNEQFF. The CDR3 DNA reads as TGCGCCAGCTCTGAGGGGGGGGACTTCTACAATGAGCAGTTCTTC. The chain has TRBV5-1 and TRBJ2-1, with D tentatively TRBD2 (7 bases). CDR1 and CDR2 from the germline V gene are SGHRS and YFSETQ. Between the trimmed V and J ends, which lost 7 bases and 3 bases, there was a span of 17 bases. This CDR3 contains 15 residues.

The J gene is TRBJ1-6, the V gene TRBV18; D unclear. From germline, CDR1 is KGHSH and CDR2 LQKENI. CDR3 length: 16 residues. Trimming took off 3 bases at V and 9 bases at J, with 18 bases between the two ends. CDR3 sequence: CASSPLPGKALSPLHF. The DNA of the CDR3 is TGTGCCAGCTCACCTCTCCCGGGCAAGGCTCTTTCACCCCTCCACTTT.

This clone has just one count. The CDR3 here is CASSPQSRDYNSPLHF. CDR3 DNA sequence: TGTGCCAGCAGCCCACAATCTAGGGACTATAATTCACCCCTCCACTTT. This sequence joins TRBV4-2 and TRBJ1-6; D gene uncertain. The CDR3 spans 16 residues. CDR1 and CDR2 from the germline V gene are LGHNA and YNFKEQ. V was shortened by 4 bases and J by 3 bases, with 13 bases between the two germline ends.

J is TRBJ2-7 and V is TRBV6-6; D is perhaps TRBD1 (5 bases). This CDR3 contains 11 residues. The V gene lost 4 bases and the J gene lost 5 bases, with 6 bases spanning the gap. Germline CDR1 reads MNHNY; CDR2 reads SVGAGI (reference sequence). CDR3 loop: CASSSDNEQYF. The CDR3 DNA follows: TGTGCCAGCAGTTCGGACAACGAGCAGTACTTC.

The V and J genes are TRBV28 and TRBJ1-6; D gene uncertain. The V and J ends lost 3 bases and 7 bases respectively, with 22 bases between them. Germline assignment: CDR1 MDHEN and CDR2 SYDVKM. CDR3 length: 18 residues. CDR3 bases: TGTGCCAGCAGTTTTTCGTTTCTAAGCGGGCTGGACAATTCACCCCTCCACTTT. It encodes CASSFSFLSGLDNSPLHF.

The V call is TRBV10-2, the J call TRBJ1-2; TRBD1 is a possible D gene (5 bases). The CDR3 sequence is 13 residues long. V was pared by 2 bases and J by 8 bases, with 12 bases between. From germline, CDR1 is WSHSY and CDR2 SAAADI. The CDR3 spells CASSERPGSGYTF. CDR3 nucleotide sequence: TGCGCCAGCAGTGAGCGCCCAGGGTCGGGCTACACCTTC.

The chain carries TRBV6-5 and TRBJ1-6; the D gene is possibly TRBD1 (6 bases). Germline V gene lookup returns CDR1 MNHEY and CDR2 SVGAGI. V lost 7 bases to trimming and J lost 10 bases, with 17 bases between them. This CDR3 comprises 14 residues. The CDR3 here is CASTPDRVTSPLHF. The DNA for the CDR3 is TGTGCCAGCACCCCGGACAGAGTTACCTCACCCCTCCACTTT.